A single sample gave rise to the 26 T cell receptor beta chains below, sequenced in a study of blood T cell repertoires in COVID-19 (dated by TCRdb to 2020 to 2021). The library was made by the immunoSEQ multiplex PCR assay. TCRdb mirrors the immuneACCESS table, restricted to in-frame sequences. Some clones are absent from its copies; in checked studies, under half trace to an unresolved V gene, and the reason for the others is unknown. The sample includes around 300,000 clones, with 90% observed a single time. Together, the top ten hold around 4.5% of the sample. Input material: PBMCs or T cells enriched from blood (not recorded which). These receptors were obtained from a woman aged 18-29 years with acute COVID-19.

The V gene is TRBV5-4, the J gene TRBJ2-7; 7 positions agree with TRBD1. V dropped 4 bases and J dropped 0; count of bases not matched to a gene: 7. Germline lookup yields CDR1 SGHNT and CDR2 YYREEE (reference sequence). This CDR3 is built from 15 residues. The CDR3 spells CASSVWQGVSYEQYF. Written as DNA, the CDR3 is TGTGCCAGCAGCGTGTGGCAGGGGGTCTCCTACGAGCAGTACTTC.

The V and J genes are TRBV5-8 and TRBJ2-7; the match to TRBD2 covers 7 bases. Per the germline V gene, CDR1 is SGHTS and CDR2 is YDEGEE. The CDR3 is 14 amino acids. With 0 bases clipped from V and 2 bases from J, the junction kept 2 bases outside the gene matches. The CDR3 DNA is TGTGCCAGCAGCTTGGGCGGGAGCGCCTACGAGCAGTACTTC. This gives the protein CASSLGGSAYEQYF.

The V call is TRBV28, the J call TRBJ2-6; no clear D gene. CDR3 length: 15 amino acids. The V and J ends lost 3 bases and 3 bases respectively, with 9 bases between them. Germline CDR1 and CDR2: MDHEN and SYDVKM. CDR3 DNA: TGTGCCAGCAGTTTTTGGCTAGGTGGGGCCAACGTCCTGACTTTC. As protein: CASSFWLGGANVLTF.

The chain recombines TRBV27 with TRBJ1-6; D perhaps matches TRBD1 (5 bases). This CDR3 has 16 amino acids. Between the trimmed V and J ends, which lost 5 bases and 9 bases, there was a span of 20 bases. Looked up from germline, CDR1 is MNHEY and CDR2 is SMNVEV (reference sequence). The CDR3 nucleotides read TGTGCCAGCAGTCCCACCCTCGGGGGTAGCATTTCACCCCTCCACTTT. This gives the protein CASSPTLGGSISPLHF.

The rearrangement uses TRBV3-1 (or the pseudogene TRBV3-2) and TRBJ2-7, with TRBD1 as a possible D gene (5 bases). V was clipped by 4 bases and J by 4 bases, with 14 bases between them. Per the germline V gene, CDR1 is LGHDT and CDR2 is YNNKEL (reference sequence). CDR3 length: 14 residues. The CDR3: CASSLGSRVYEQYF. CDR3 nucleotides: TGTGCCAGCAGCCTCGGGTCCAGGGTGTACGAGCAGTACTTC.

The V gene is TRBV11-3, the J gene TRBJ1-1; the D gene is possibly TRBD1 (6 bases). The germline V gene encodes CDR1 SGHNT and CDR2 YENEEA. Trimming left V 4 bases short and J 1 base short, with 7 bases between. The CDR3 is 13 amino acids. The CDR3 DNA sequence: TGTGCCAGCAGCTGGACAGCGAACACTGAAGCTTTCTTT. Translation gives CASSWTANTEAFF.

As to this clone: One junction end does not reproduce the germline sequence, and a read error may be involved. This rearrangement joins TRBV28 to TRBJ1-5, with D perhaps TRBD1 (6 bases). Germline CDR1 is MDHEN and CDR2 is SYDVKM. CDR3 length: 13 residues. The CDR3 DNA reads as TGTGCCAGCAGAGTCCCGGGACACCCACGAGAGGATTTT. This gives the protein CASRVPGHPREDF.

The V gene is TRBV11-3, the J gene TRBJ2-5; 7 bases are a match to TRBD1. Losses at the gene ends were 6 bases for V and 5 bases for J; bases not matched to a gene: 6. Germline V gene data show CDR1 as SGHNT and CDR2 as YENEEA. The CDR3 is made up of 13 amino acids. The CDR3 sequence is CASSQTGQETQYF. Written as DNA, the CDR3 is TGTGCCAGCAGTCAGACAGGGCAGGAGACCCAGTACTTC.

The chain has TRBV19 and TRBJ1-1; no clear D. Germline values: CDR1 LNHDA, CDR2 SQIVND (reference sequence). This CDR3 is 12 amino acids long. V lost 9 bases and J 0 bases, leaving 8 bases between the germline ends. The CDR3 here is CARQSMNTEAFF. The DNA for the CDR3 is TGTGCCAGACAGTCCATGAACACTGAAGCTTTCTTT.

V and J are TRBV9 and TRBJ2-2; unclear D gene. CDR1 SGDLS and CDR2 YYNGEE come from the germline V gene. V dropped 0 bases and J dropped 1 base, with 4 bases sitting between them. The length of the CDR3 is 14 residues. The CDR3 DNA sequence: TGTGCCAGCAGCGTAGGCAGGAACACCGGGGAGCTGTTTTTT. Translated, it gives CASSVGRNTGELFF.

The chain joins TRBV20-1 to TRBJ2-3; TRBD2 is a possible D gene (6 bases). V was trimmed by 5 bases and J by 11 bases, leaving 14 bases between them. The CDR3 consists of 11 residues. From germline, CDR1 is DFQATT and CDR2 SNEGSKA (reference sequence). The CDR3 is CSALPRRGQYF. CDR3 bases: TGCAGTGCTCTTCCTCGGCGGGGGCAGTATTTT.

The chain is built from TRBV7-2 and TRBJ2-3; TRBD2 is a possible D gene (5 bases). V was pared by 1 base and J by 1 base, with 15 bases between. In germline, CDR1 is SGHTA, CDR2 FQGNSA. The CDR3 consists of 17 residues. CDR3 region: CASSLVSAVLGTDTQYF. In DNA form, the CDR3 reads TGTGCCAGCAGCTTAGTTTCAGCGGTTCTCGGCACAGATACGCAGTATTTT.

This sequence joins TRBV7-2 and TRBJ2-5, with 7 bases identical to TRBD2. This CDR3 spans 16 amino acids. Per the germline V gene, CDR1 is SGHTA and CDR2 is FQGNSA. The junction had 10 bases not matched to a gene; V was cut back by 1 base and J by 5 bases. This CDR3 is CASSLVASGDGETQYF. Written as DNA, the CDR3 is TGTGCCAGCAGCTTAGTGGCTAGCGGAGATGGGGAGACCCAGTACTTC.

CDR3: CASSLEGGSYGYTF. In DNA, the CDR3 is TGTGCCAGCAGCTTAGAGGGAGGGAGCTATGGCTACACCTTC. The V and J genes are TRBV7-9 and TRBJ1-2; no firm D call. The CDR3 length is 14 residues. Trimming took off 1 base at V and 4 bases at J, with 10 bases between the two ends. CDR1 is SEHNR, CDR2 FQNEAQ, per germline (reference sequence). Together with reference TRBV7-9 and TRBJ1-2, the CDR3 gives the full variable domain: DTGVSQNPRHKITKRGQNVTFRCDPISEHNRLYWYRQTLGQGPEFLTYFQNEAQLEKSRLLSDRFSAERPKGSFSTLEIQRTEQGDSAMYLCASSLEGGSYGYTFGSGTRLTVV.

The rearrangement links TRBV10-3 to TRBJ1-1; D is uncertain. V was trimmed by 7 bases and J by 5 bases, leaving 14 bases between them. This CDR3 contains 13 residues. Germline V lookup: CDR1 ENHRY, CDR2 SYGVKD. The DNA for the CDR3 is TGTGCCATCAAGCCGGGGAGTGGGACTGAAGCTTTCTTT. Its protein is CAIKPGSGTEAFF.

The chain uses TRBV12-3 or TRBV12-4 and TRBJ1-1, with a tentative D call TRBD1 (6 bases). The CDR3 sequence is 13 residues long. V lost 5 bases and J 5 bases, leaving 12 bases between the germline ends. The CDR3 DNA reads as TGTGCCAGCAGTACCCAACAGGGAACTGAAGCTTTCTTT. It encodes CASSTQQGTEAFF.

The DNA for the CDR3 is TGTGCCAGCAGCCCTGGGACTAGCGGAGAAGAGACCCAGTACTTC. This gives the protein CASSPGTSGEETQYF. The chain is built from TRBV11-3 and TRBJ2-5, with 11 positions matching TRBD2. The CDR3 contains 15 residues. With V trimmed by 5 bases and J by 3 bases, 5 bases remained unmatched. Germline assignment: CDR1 SGHNT and CDR2 YENEEA.

This clone occurred a few times. This chain joins TRBV4-2 and TRBJ1-4, with D maybe TRBD1 (5 bases). V lost 2 bases and J lost 0, with 10 bases in between. The germline gives CDR1 LGHNA, CDR2 YNFKEQ. The CDR3 extends over 16 amino acids. The CDR3 spells CASSQPQQATNEKLFF. The CDR3 nucleotides read TGTGCCAGCAGCCAACCTCAACAGGCAACTAATGAAAAACTGTTTTTT.

The genes are TRBV28 and TRBJ1-2, with 7 bases matching TRBD1. The ends lost 4 bases at V and 0 bases at J; junction bases unmatched: 5. The CDR3 is made up of 15 amino acids. CDR1 and CDR2 (germline): MDHEN, SYDVKM. Written as DNA, the CDR3 is TGTGCCAGCAGTTCCCTGACAGGGCCTAACTATGGCTACACCTTC. Amino acid sequence: CASSSLTGPNYGYTF.

The CDR3: CASSTRWGETGYTF. CDR3 nucleotide sequence: TGTGCCAGCAGTACGCGTTGGGGGGAAACGGGCTACACCTTC. The rearrangement links TRBV28 to TRBJ1-2, with D perhaps TRBD1 (5 bases). The ends were cut back, 5 bases at V and 8 bases at J, with 18 bases in the middle. CDR3 length equals 14 residues. Germline V CDR1 and CDR2: MDHEN, SYDVKM.

The genes are TRBV12-3 or TRBV12-4 and TRBJ2-7; D call uncertain. The V end lost 6 bases, the J end lost 7 bases, and 16 bases lay between the germline ends. The CDR3 is 13 amino acids. CDR3 DNA: TGTGCCAGCAGCCCTCCTCTAGTACGGGAGCAGTACTTC. This gives the protein CASSPPLVREQYF.

V and J are TRBV11-2 and TRBJ2-3; maybe TRBD2 (6 bases). The length of the CDR3 is 16 residues. Germline values: CDR1 SGHAT, CDR2 FQNNGV. V shed 0 bases and J shed 1 base, with 11 bases lying between them. In DNA form, the CDR3 reads TGTGCCAGCAGCTTAGATGTTCCTAGCGGCACAGATACGCAGTATTTT. Translating gives CASSLDVPSGTDTQYF. Based on the CDR3 plus reference TRBV11-2 and TRBJ2-3, the full variable domain is EAGVAQSPRYKIIEKRQSVAFWCNPISGHATLYWYQQILGQGPKLLIQFQNNGVVDDSQLPKDRFSAERLKGVDSTLKIQPAKLEDSAVYLCASSLDVPSGTDTQYFGPGTRLTVL.

The chain employs TRBV28 and TRBJ2-1; 13 nucleotides line up with TRBD2. The germline V gene has CDR1 MDHEN and CDR2 SYDVKM. The CDR3 is made up of 16 amino acids. The V segment lost 6 bases and the J segment 5 bases; nucleotides outside the gene matches: 7. The DNA for the CDR3 is TGTGCCAGCAGACGATGGGGGACTAGCGGGAACAATGAGCAGTTCTTC. Translating gives CASRRWGTSGNNEQFF.

The chain couples TRBV19 to TRBJ2-2, with D possibly being TRBD1 (5 bases). The V gene's germline CDR1 is LNHDA and CDR2 SQIVND (reference sequence). The V end lost 5 bases, the J end lost 15 bases, and 19 bases lay between the germline ends. This CDR3 is built from 13 residues. The CDR3 DNA sequence: TGTGCCAGTAGTCGCGCCCAGGTCCTAGGGGTGTTTTTT. It encodes CASSRAQVLGVFF.

V is TRBV5-1 and J is TRBJ1-1; unclear D gene. There are 13 residues in the CDR3. CDR1 and CDR2 (germline): SGHRS, YFSETQ. The V and J ends lost 1 base and 2 bases respectively, with 6 bases between them. DNA of the CDR3: TGCGCCAGCAGCTTGCTAATAAACACTGAAGCTTTCTTT. Its translation: CASSLLINTEAFF.

With regard to this clone: At the DNA level, this CDR3 is encoded by other sequences in the same sample as well. The rearrangement links TRBV5-1 to TRBJ2-7; TRBD1 might be the D (5 bases). Looked up from germline, CDR1 is SGHRS and CDR2 is YFSETQ. Trimming took 4 bases from V and 7 from J, leaving 12 bases between them. This CDR3 has 12 amino acids. The CDR3 DNA reads as TGCGCCAGCAGCCTAGGGGTTCGGGAGCAGTACTTC. Amino acid sequence: CASSLGVREQYF.